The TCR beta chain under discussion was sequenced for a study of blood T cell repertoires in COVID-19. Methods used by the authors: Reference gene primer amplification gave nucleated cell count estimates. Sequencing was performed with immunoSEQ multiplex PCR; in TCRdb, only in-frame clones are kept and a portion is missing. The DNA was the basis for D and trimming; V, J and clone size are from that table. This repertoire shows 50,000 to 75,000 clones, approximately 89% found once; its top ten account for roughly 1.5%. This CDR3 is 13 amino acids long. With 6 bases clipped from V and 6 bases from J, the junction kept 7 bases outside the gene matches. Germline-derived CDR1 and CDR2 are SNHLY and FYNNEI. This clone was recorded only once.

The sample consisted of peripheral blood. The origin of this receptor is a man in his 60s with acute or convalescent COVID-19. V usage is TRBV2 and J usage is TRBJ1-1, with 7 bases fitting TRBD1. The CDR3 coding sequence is TGTGCCAGCAGGACGTCTGGGACAGCTGAAGCTTTCTTT. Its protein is CASRTSGTAEAFF.